A selection of T cell receptor beta chains follows, all from one sample in a study of cytomegalovirus exposure and HLA in healthy donors. Here immunoSEQ multiplex PCR was the method, and the copy in TCRdb shows in-frame clones only, minus some. Of 150,000 to 200,000 clones listed, roughly 75% are singletons. Sequenced material: PBMCs. The source is a woman in her fifties or sixties in good health and CMV-seropositive. CDR3s include the opening cysteine and the closing phenylalanine or tryptophan. A D gene is named only where the DNA matches it firmly. Expanded clones are given a class, and other clones once, few, many or no size at all.

size: few
D: TRBD2
length: 15
J: TRBJ2-1
V: TRBV9
DNA: TGTGCCAGCAGCGACCCCTCCCAGCGGGGGGATGAGCAGTTCTTC
CDR3: CASSDPSQRGDEQFF

size: once
D: -
length: 18
J: TRBJ1-1
V: TRBV27
DNA: TGTGCCAGCAGTAGATTTTTCACAGGCGGGGGCGCGAACACTGAAGCTTTCTTT
CDR3: CASSRFFTGGGANTEAFF

size: -
D: -
length: 14
J: TRBJ2-7
V: TRBV5-1
DNA: TGCGCCAGCAGCTTGTCAGGCCCCTCCTACGAGCAGTACTTC
CDR3: CASSLSGPSYEQYF

size: -
D: TRBD1
length: 14
J: TRBJ2-3
V: TRBV29-1
DNA: TGCAGCGGGACAACAGGGGCGGGCACAGATACGCAGTATTTT
CDR3: CSGTTGAGTDTQYF

size: -
D: TRBD1
length: 15
J: TRBJ2-7
V: TRBV9
DNA: TGTGCCAGCAGCTCGACCGGGACAGGGGGCTCCGAGCAGTACTTC
CDR3: CASSSTGTGGSEQYF

size: -
D: TRBD1
length: 14
J: TRBJ1-2
V: TRBV7-2
DNA: TGTGCCAGCAGCTTAGGAGGACAGGCCTATGGCTACACCTTC
CDR3: CASSLGGQAYGYTF

size: -
D: -
length: 15
J: TRBJ1-2
V: TRBV6-6
DNA: TGTGCCAGCAGTGGCGGATCACACGCCGGGGATGGCTACACCTTC
CDR3: CASSGGSHAGDGYTF

size: -
D: TRBD1
length: 15
J: TRBJ1-2
V: TRBV6-1
DNA: TGTGCCAGCAGTGAAGCGCACAGGGGGCCGTTTGGCTACACCTTC
CDR3: CASSEAHRGPFGYTF

size: few
D: TRBD1
length: 13
J: TRBJ1-5
V: TRBV6-1
DNA: TGTGCCAGCAGGACAGGGACGGATCAGCCCCAGCATTTT
CDR3: CASRTGTDQPQHF

size: -
D: TRBD2
length: 15
J: TRBJ2-1
V: TRBV4-3
DNA: TGCGCCAGCAGCCTACGGCGGGGGGGATACAATGAGCAGTTCTTC
CDR3: CASSLRRGGYNEQFF

size: -
D: TRBD1
length: 15
J: TRBJ2-2
V: TRBV11-3
DNA: TGTGCCAGCAGCACAGGACAGGGGGATGCCGGGGAGCTGTTTTTT
CDR3: CASSTGQGDAGELFF

size: -
D: -
length: 16
J: TRBJ2-1
V: TRBV7-6
DNA: TGTGCCAGCAGCTTCCTGACTGCTAGCTCCTACAATGAGCAGTTCTTC
CDR3: CASSFLTASSYNEQFF

size: -
D: TRBD2
length: 18
J: TRBJ2-1
V: TRBV5-1
DNA: TGCGCCAGCAGCCGACTAGCGGGGGAAGTGAGCTCCTACAATGAGCAGTTCTTC
CDR3: CASSRLAGEVSSYNEQFF

size: -
D: TRBD1
length: 12
J: TRBJ2-7
V: TRBV7-9
DNA: TGTGCCAGCAGCTCCGACAGGGGGTCGCCCCTCTTC
CDR3: CASSSDRGSPLF

size: -
D: TRBD1
length: 15
J: TRBJ1-1
V: TRBV5-4
DNA: TGTGCCAGCAGCCCCCGTGGAGGGGGCGCGTCTGAAGCTTTCTTT
CDR3: CASSPRGGGASEAFF

size: few
D: -
length: 15
J: TRBJ2-7
V: TRBV6-1
DNA: TGTGCCAGCAGTGAAGCCTGGACTCATACCTACGAGCAGTACTTC
CDR3: CASSEAWTHTYEQYF

size: -
D: TRBD1
length: 14
J: TRBJ1-2
V: TRBV6-5
DNA: TGTGCCAGCAGTTACTCGGACAGGACCTATGGCTACACCTTC
CDR3: CASSYSDRTYGYTF

size: -
D: -
length: 14
J: TRBJ1-2
V: TRBV11-2
DNA: TGTGCCAGCAGCGCCCGAACCCGGCGGGTCGGCTACACCTTC
CDR3: CASSARTRRVGYTF

size: -
D: -
length: 15
J: TRBJ2-6
V: TRBV6-5
DNA: TGTGCCAGCAGTTACGGGGGGTCCGGGGCCAACGTCCTGACTTTC
CDR3: CASSYGGSGANVLTF

size: few
D: -
length: 16
J: TRBJ1-2
V: TRBV4-3
DNA: TGCGCCAGCAGCCAAGTTGTTAACAACAGGGAAAATGGCTACACCTTC
CDR3: CASSQVVNNRENGYTF

size: few
D: -
length: 14
J: TRBJ1-2
V: TRBV28
DNA: TGTGCCAGCAGTCGGACAAACAATAACTATGGCTACACCTTC
CDR3: CASSRTNNNYGYTF

size: -
D: -
length: 14
J: TRBJ2-2
V: TRBV28
DNA: TGTGCCAGCCTTCAGGGAATTAACACCGGGGAGCTGTTTTTT
CDR3: CASLQGINTGELFF

size: -
D: -
length: 12
J: TRBJ1-4
V: TRBV10-1
DNA: TGCGCCAACCGAACAGGGTATGAAAAACTGTTTTTT
CDR3: CANRTGYEKLFF

size: -
D: TRBD2
length: 15
J: TRBJ2-7
V: TRBV28
DNA: TGTGCCAGCAGTCCGAGACTAGCGGGGGTCGACGAGCAGTACTTC
CDR3: CASSPRLAGVDEQYF

size: -
D: -
length: 14
J: TRBJ1-2
V: TRBV7-2
DNA: TGTGCCAGCAGCTCCTCACGGGGGGTCCTTGGCTACACCTTC
CDR3: CASSSSRGVLGYTF

size: -
D: -
length: 14
J: TRBJ2-7
V: TRBV19
DNA: TGTGCCAGTAGTATAGTTGCGGGGCCCTACGAGCAGTACTTC
CDR3: CASSIVAGPYEQYF

size: -
D: TRBD2
length: 16
J: TRBJ2-7
V: TRBV18
DNA: TGTGCCAGCTCACCCCGGGGGGTAGCGGGACCCCTAGAGCAGTACTTC
CDR3: CASSPRGVAGPLEQYF

size: -
D: -
length: 13
J: TRBJ2-7
V: TRBV15
DNA: TGTGCCACCAGCAGAGATAGATCCTACGAGCAGTACTTC
CDR3: CATSRDRSYEQYF

size: -
D: TRBD1
length: 15
J: TRBJ2-7
V: TRBV6-1
DNA: TGTGCCAGCAGTGAAGCCCCGGGACAGGGGTACGAGCAGTACTTC
CDR3: CASSEAPGQGYEQYF

size: few
D: -
length: 15
J: TRBJ1-6
V: TRBV13
DNA: TGTGCCAGCAGCTTAAGACAACACTATAATTCACCCCTCCACTTT
CDR3: CASSLRQHYNSPLHF

size: -
D: TRBD2
length: 16
J: TRBJ2-3
V: TRBV11-2
DNA: TGTGCCAGCAGCTCACCCCCGGGACTAGCGACAGATACGCAGTATTTT
CDR3: CASSSPPGLATDTQYF

size: -
D: -
length: 15
J: TRBJ1-1
V: TRBV7-6
DNA: TGTGCCAGCAGCTTAGCGACAGGTTCGGGGACTGAAGCTTTCTTT
CDR3: CASSLATGSGTEAFF

size: -
D: TRBD1
length: 14
J: TRBJ1-2
V: TRBV9
DNA: TGTGCCAGCAGCGTAGGGCAGGGGGCGGATGGCTACACCTTC
CDR3: CASSVGQGADGYTF

size: few
D: TRBD2
length: 19
J: TRBJ2-1
V: TRBV28
DNA: TGTGCCAGCCGCGTGGCTGGACTAGCGGGAGACCTGCCCCTCAATGAGCAGTTCTTC
CDR3: CASRVAGLAGDLPLNEQFF

size: -
D: -
length: 14
J: TRBJ1-4
V: TRBV9
DNA: TGTGCCAGCAGCGCAGGGCCTGCGAGGGAAAAACTGTTTTTT
CDR3: CASSAGPAREKLFF

size: -
D: -
length: 14
J: TRBJ2-1
V: TRBV23-1
DNA: TGCGCCAGCAGTCAATCGTGGCCAAACAATGAGCAGTTCTTC
CDR3: CASSQSWPNNEQFF

size: few
D: -
length: 17
J: TRBJ2-1
V: TRBV6-4
DNA: TGTGCCAGCAGCGCGGGCGATGCTGGGTTGTCTTGGAATGAGCAGTTCTTC
CDR3: CASSAGDAGLSWNEQFF